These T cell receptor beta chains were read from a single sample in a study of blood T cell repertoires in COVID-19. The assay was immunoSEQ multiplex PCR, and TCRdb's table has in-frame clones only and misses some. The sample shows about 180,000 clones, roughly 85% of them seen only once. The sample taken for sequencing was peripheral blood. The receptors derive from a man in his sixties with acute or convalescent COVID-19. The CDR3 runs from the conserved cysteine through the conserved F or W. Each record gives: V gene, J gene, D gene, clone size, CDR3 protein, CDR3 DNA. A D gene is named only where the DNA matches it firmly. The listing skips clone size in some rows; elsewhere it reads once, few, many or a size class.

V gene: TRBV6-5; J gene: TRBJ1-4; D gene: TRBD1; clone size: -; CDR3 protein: CASRKGGGMEKLFF; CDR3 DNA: TGTGCCAGCAGAAAAGGGGGCGGGATGGAAAAACTGTTTTTT
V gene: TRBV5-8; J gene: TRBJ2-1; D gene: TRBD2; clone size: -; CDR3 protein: CASSRPSGISIQQFF; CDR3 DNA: TGTGCCAGCAGCCGCCCTAGCGGAATATCGATACAGCAGTTCTTC
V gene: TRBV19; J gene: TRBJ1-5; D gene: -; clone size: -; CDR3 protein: CASRRTYGNQPQHF; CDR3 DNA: TGTGCCAGCCGAAGGACATACGGCAATCAGCCCCAGCATTTT
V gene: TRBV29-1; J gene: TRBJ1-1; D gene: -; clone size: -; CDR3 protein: CSVARGVNTEAFF; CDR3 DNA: TGCAGCGTGGCCCGGGGGGTGAACACTGAAGCTTTCTTT
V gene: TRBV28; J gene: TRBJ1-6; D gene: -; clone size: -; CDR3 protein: CASTASRRGAISYNSPLHF; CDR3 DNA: TGTGCCAGCACCGCCAGTCGCAGGGGCGCCATCTCCTATAATTCACCCCTCCACTTT
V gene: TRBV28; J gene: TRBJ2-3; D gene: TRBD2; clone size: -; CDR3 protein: CASSLSGGYGTQYF; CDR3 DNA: TGTGCCAGCAGTTTGTCGGGGGGTTACGGCACGCAGTATTTT
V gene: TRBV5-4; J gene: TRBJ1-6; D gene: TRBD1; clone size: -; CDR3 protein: CASSSGQGGNSPLHF; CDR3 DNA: TGTGCCAGCAGCTCGGGACAGGGGGGTAATTCACCCCTCCACTTT
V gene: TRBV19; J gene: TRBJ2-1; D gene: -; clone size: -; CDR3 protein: CATRSLSSYNEQFF; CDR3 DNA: TGTGCCACCCGGAGCCTCAGCTCCTACAATGAGCAGTTCTTC
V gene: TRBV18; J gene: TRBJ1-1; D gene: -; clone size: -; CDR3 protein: CASSPSGGGLAEAFF; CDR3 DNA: TGTGCCAGCTCACCCTCCGGGGGGGGCCTCGCTGAAGCTTTCTTT
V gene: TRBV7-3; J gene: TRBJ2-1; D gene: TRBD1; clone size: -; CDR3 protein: CASSSSLSGTGSEQFF; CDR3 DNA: TGTGCCAGCAGCTCGTCCCTTTCCGGGACAGGGTCTGAGCAGTTCTTC
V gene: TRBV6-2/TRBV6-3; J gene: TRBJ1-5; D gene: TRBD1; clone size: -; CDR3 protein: CASSPGGINQPQHF; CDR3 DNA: TGTGCCAGCAGTCCAGGGGGGATTAATCAGCCCCAGCATTTT
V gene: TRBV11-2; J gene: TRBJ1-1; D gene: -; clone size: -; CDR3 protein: CASSPTGYNTEAFF; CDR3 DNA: TGTGCCAGCAGCCCCACAGGGTACAACACTGAAGCTTTCTTT
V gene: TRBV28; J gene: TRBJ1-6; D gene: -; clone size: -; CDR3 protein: CASSPSGGALLHF; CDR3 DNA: TGTGCCAGCAGCCCGAGTGGCGGGGCCCTCCTCCACTTT
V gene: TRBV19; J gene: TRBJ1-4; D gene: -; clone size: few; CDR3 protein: CASSMGVGPTGEKLFF; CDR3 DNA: TGTGCCAGTAGTATGGGAGTTGGCCCGACCGGTGAAAAACTGTTTTTT
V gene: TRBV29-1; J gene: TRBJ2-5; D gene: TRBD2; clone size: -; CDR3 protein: CSAIAGAETQYF; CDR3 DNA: TGCAGCGCTATAGCGGGAGCAGAGACCCAGTACTTC
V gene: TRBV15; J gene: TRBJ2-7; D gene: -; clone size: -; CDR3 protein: CATSREGRGYEQYF; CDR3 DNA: TGTGCCACCAGCAGAGAGGGCAGGGGCTACGAGCAGTACTTC
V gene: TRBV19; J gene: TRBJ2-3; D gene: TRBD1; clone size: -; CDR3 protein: CASSAGGDTQYF; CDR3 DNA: TGTGCCAGTAGTGCAGGGGGAGATACGCAGTATTTT
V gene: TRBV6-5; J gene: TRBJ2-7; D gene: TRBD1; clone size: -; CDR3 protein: CASSYSGQGSYEQYF; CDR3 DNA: TGTGCCAGCAGTTACTCTGGACAGGGGTCCTACGAGCAGTACTTC
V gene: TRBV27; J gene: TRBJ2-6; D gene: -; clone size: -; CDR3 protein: CASSLSGLPSSGANVLTF; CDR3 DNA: TGTGCCAGCAGTTTATCGGGGCTTCCCAGCTCTGGGGCCAACGTCCTGACTTTC
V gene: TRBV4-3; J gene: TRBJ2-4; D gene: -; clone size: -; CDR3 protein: CASSQAVDLGGLAKNIQYF; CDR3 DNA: TGCGCCAGCAGCCAAGCGGTCGACCTAGGGGGTTTAGCCAAAAACATTCAGTACTTC
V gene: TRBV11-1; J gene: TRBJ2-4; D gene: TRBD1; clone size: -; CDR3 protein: CASSPGTVTKNIQYF; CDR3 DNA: TGTGCCAGCAGCCCGGGGACAGTAACCAAAAACATTCAGTACTTC
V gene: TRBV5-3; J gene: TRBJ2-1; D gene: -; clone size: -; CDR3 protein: CARSLLPQGTYNEQFF; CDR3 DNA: TGTGCCAGAAGCTTGCTCCCGCAGGGTACTTACAATGAGCAGTTCTTC
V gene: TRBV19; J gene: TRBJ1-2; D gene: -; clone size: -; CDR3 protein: CASKIDGGANYGYTF; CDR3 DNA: TGTGCCAGTAAGATAGATGGCGGGGCTAACTATGGCTACACCTTC
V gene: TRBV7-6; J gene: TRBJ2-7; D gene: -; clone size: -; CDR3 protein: CASSSGRGYEQYF; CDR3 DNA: TGTGCCAGCAGCTCTGGACGGGGATACGAGCAGTACTTC
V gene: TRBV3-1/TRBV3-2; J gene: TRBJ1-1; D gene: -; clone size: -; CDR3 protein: CASSRATRNTEAFF; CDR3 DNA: TGTGCCAGCAGCCGAGCGACGAGGAACACTGAAGCTTTCTTT
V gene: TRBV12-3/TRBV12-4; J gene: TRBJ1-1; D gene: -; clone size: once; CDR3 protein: CASSLVSGGEAFF; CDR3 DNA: TGTGCCAGCAGTTTGGTATCGGGGGGTGAAGCTTTCTTT
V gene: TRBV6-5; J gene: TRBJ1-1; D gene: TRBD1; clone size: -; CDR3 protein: CASRRQGAEAFF; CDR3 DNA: TGTGCCAGCAGGAGACAGGGGGCTGAAGCTTTCTTT
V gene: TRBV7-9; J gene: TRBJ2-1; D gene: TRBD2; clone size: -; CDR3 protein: CASRETSGRFGEQFF; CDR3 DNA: TGTGCCAGCAGGGAGACTAGCGGGCGATTCGGTGAGCAGTTCTTC
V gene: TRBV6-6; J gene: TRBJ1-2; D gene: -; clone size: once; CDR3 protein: CASSYNGQTTYGYTF; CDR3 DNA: TGTGCCAGCAGTTACAATGGACAGACCACCTATGGCTACACCTTC
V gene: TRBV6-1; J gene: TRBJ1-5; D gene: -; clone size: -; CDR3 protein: CASSEAAAGGGNQPQHF; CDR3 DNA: TGTGCCAGCAGTGAAGCGGCGGCGGGGGGGGGCAATCAGCCCCAGCATTTT
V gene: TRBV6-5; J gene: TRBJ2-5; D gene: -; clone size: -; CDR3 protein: CASRHRDRERAQYF; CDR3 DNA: TGTGCCAGCCGTCACCGGGACCGGGAGAGGGCCCAGTACTTC
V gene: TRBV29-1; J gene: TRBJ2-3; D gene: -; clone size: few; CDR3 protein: CSVGLRRGHTQYF; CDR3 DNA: TGCAGCGTTGGGCTAAGGAGGGGGCATACGCAGTATTTT
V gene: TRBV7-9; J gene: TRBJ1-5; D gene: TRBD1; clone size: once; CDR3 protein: CASSFGTGTRNQPQHF; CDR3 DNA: TGTGCCAGCAGCTTTGGGACAGGGACTCGCAATCAGCCCCAGCATTTT
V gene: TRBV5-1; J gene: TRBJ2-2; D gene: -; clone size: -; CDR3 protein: CASAAGPPAGELFF; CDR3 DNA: TGCGCCAGCGCGGCAGGGCCACCTGCCGGGGAGCTGTTTTTT
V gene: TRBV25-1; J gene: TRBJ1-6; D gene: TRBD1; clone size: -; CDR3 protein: CASSELGTDNSPLHF; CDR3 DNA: TGTGCCAGCAGTGAATTAGGGACAGATAATTCACCCCTCCACTTT
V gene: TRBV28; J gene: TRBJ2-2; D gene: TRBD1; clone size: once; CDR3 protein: CASSRGDRGNTGELFF; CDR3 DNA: TGTGCCAGCAGCAGGGGGGACAGGGGGAACACCGGGGAGCTGTTTTTT
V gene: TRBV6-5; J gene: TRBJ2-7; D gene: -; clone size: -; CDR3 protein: CASSTRDNSYEQYF; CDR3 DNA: TGTGCCAGCAGCACCCGGGACAACTCCTACGAGCAGTACTTC
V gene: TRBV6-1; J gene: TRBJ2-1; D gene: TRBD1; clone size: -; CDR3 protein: CASSEGQGFYYNEQFF; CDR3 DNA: TGTGCCAGCAGTGAAGGACAGGGCTTTTACTACAATGAGCAGTTCTTC
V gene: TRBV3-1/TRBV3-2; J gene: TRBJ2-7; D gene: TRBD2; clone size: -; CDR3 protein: CATKRGLAGMEQYF; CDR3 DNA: TGTGCCACCAAAAGGGGCTTAGCGGGAATGGAGCAGTACTTC
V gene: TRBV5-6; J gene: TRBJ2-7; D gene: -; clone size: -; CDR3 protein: CASSYPTFSYEQYF; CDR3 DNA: TGTGCCAGCAGCTACCCGACTTTCTCCTACGAGCAGTACTTC
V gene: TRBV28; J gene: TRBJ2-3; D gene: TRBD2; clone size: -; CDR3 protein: CASSLSSGAMDTQYF; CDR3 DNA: TGTGCCAGCAGTTTGAGTAGCGGGGCCATGGATACGCAGTATTTT
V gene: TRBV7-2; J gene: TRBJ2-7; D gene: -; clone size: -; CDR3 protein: CASSLGVGSFSPYEQYF; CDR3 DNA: TGTGCCAGCAGCTTAGGAGTGGGCTCGTTCAGCCCCTACGAGCAGTACTTC
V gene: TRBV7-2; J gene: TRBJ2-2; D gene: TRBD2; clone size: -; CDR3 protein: CASSLNKWGTSGVRELFF; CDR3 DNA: TGTGCCAGCAGCCTCAATAAGTGGGGGACTAGCGGCGTAAGGGAGCTGTTTTTT
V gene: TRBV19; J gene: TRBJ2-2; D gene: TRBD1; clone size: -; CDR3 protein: CASSRDRGKVPGELFF; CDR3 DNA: TGTGCCAGTAGTAGAGACAGGGGGAAGGTCCCCGGGGAGCTGTTTTTT
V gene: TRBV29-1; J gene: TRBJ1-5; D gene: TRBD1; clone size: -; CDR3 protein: CSATGGAGQPQHF; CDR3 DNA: TGCAGCGCAACAGGGGGCGCGGGGCAGCCCCAGCATTTT
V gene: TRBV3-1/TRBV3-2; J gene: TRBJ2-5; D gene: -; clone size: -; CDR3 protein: CASSQSPPQASPKETQYF; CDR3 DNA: TGTGCCAGCAGCCAAAGCCCCCCCCAAGCGTCTCCAAAAGAGACCCAGTACTTC
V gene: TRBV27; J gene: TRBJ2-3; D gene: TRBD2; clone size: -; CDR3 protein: CASSFAGGRADTQYF; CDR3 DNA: TGTGCCAGCAGTTTTGCGGGAGGGCGCGCAGATACGCAGTATTTT
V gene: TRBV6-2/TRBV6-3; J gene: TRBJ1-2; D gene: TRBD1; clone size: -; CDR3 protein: CASSFSGQGGRGYTF; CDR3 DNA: TGTGCCAGCAGTTTTTCAGGACAGGGCGGCCGTGGCTACACCTTC
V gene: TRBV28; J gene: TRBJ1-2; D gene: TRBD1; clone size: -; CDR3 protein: CASSLRQGVTNYGYTF; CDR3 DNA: TGTGCCAGCAGTTTACGGCAGGGGGTTACTAACTATGGCTACACCTTC
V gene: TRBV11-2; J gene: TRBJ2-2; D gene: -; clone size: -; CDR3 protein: CASSLERSNTGELFF; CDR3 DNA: TGTGCCAGCAGCTTAGAACGGTCGAACACCGGGGAGCTGTTTTTT
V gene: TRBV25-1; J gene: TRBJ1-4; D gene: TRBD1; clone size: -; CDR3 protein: CASSAQGRTNEKLFF; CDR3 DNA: TGTGCCAGCAGTGCACAGGGGAGGACTAATGAAAAACTGTTTTTT
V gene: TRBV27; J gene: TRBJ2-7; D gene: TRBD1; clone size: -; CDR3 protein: CASSLGGRGRQQYF; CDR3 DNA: TGTGCCAGCAGTTTGGGAGGCAGGGGGCGACAACAGTACTTC
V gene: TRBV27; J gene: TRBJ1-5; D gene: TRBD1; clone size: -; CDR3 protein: CASSPGQGARPQHF; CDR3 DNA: TGTGCCAGCTCTCCGGGACAGGGGGCCCGGCCCCAGCATTTT
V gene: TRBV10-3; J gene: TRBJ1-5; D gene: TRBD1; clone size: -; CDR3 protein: CATDPGQGPNQPQHF; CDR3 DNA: TGTGCCACCGATCCTGGACAGGGTCCAAATCAGCCCCAGCATTTT
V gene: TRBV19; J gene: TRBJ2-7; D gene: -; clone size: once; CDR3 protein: CASSQGYGSGETYEQYF; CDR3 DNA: TGTGCCAGTAGTCAAGGGTACGGGAGCGGCGAAACGTACGAGCAGTACTTC
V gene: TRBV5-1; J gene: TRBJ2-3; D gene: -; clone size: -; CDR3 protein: CASSLERGHTDTQYF; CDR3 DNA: TGCGCCAGCAGCTTGGAACGAGGACACACAGATACGCAGTATTTT
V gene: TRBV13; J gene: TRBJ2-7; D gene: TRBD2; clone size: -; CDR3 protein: CASSFFLAGDAHEQYF; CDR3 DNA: TGTGCCAGCAGCTTCTTCCTAGCGGGAGATGCCCACGAGCAGTACTTC
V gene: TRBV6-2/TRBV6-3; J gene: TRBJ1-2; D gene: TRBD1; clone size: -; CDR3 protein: CASRPYGTGSGYTF; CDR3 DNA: TGTGCCAGCAGACCTTATGGGACAGGGTCCGGCTACACCTTC
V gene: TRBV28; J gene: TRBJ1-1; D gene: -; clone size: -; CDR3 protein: CASSIPRGMNTEAFF; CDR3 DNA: TGTGCCAGCAGTATTCCCAGGGGCATGAACACTGAAGCTTTCTTT
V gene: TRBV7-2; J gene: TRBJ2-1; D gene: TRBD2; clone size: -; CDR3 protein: CASSPTSGRKEQFF; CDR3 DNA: TGTGCCAGCAGCCCGACTAGCGGGAGAAAGGAACAGTTCTTC